This T cell receptor (beta chain) stems from a study of technical replicates of blood from several donors. Using immunoSEQ multiplex PCR, the repertoire was profiled, and TCRdb retains in-frame clones only, with some absent. The sample holds 60,000 to 85,000 clones, 94% seen once. Germline V CDR1 and CDR2: MNHNS, SASEGT. The CDR3 spans 14 residues. V shed 8 bases and J shed 5 bases, with 16 bases lying between them. The genes are TRBV6-1 and TRBJ2-1; no clear D. The clonotype comes from a human donor in good health. The specimen was T cells isolated from PBMCs. The CDR3 protein is CASANGGIHNEQFF. CDR3 sequence (DNA): TGTGCCAGCGCCAACGGCGGTATCCACAATGAGCAGTTCTTC.